The subject of this entry is one T cell receptor beta chain. The target antigen is unknown. These data originate in a study of cytomegalovirus exposure and HLA in healthy donors. Sequencing was performed with immunoSEQ multiplex PCR; in TCRdb, only in-frame clones are kept and a portion is missing. The table includes approximately 280,000 clones, approximately 83% detected once. The study's findings and limits: Most TCR sequences proved rare, with some public TCRs found in many donors. The study flagged some 180 TCR beta chains as cytomegalovirus-associated. That first-cohort TCR clusters tended to co-occur in the roughly 110 validation repertoires was found in a later analysis.

V lost 0 bases to trimming and J lost 4 bases; unmatched junction nucleotides: 9. From germline, CDR1 is GTSNPN and CDR2 SVGIG (reference sequence). There are 17 residues in the CDR3. Sequencing was done on a sample of PBMCs. The chain recombines TRBV30 with TRBJ2-1, with TRBD2 matching over 10 bases. The source is a woman aged 18 to 35 in good health and CMV-seronegative. CDR3 sequence (DNA): TGTGCCTGGAGTGTAAGCGGGAGGGATGTGTGGTACAATGAGCAGTTCTTC. Translating it yields CAWSVSGRDVWYNEQFF.